These 17 T cell receptor beta chains came from one sample sequenced in a study of blood T cell repertoires in COVID-19. Clones were sequenced by immunoSEQ multiplex PCR, and TCRdb holds only the in-frame ones, with some missing. This table holds fewer than 500,000 clones, roughly 89% found once. The source material was peripheral blood. All receptors come from a woman in her 30s with active or convalescent COVID-19.

A single count supports this clone. The chain combines TRBV19 with TRBJ2-5; possibly TRBD2 for D (6 bases). This CDR3 has 16 amino acids. Germline values: CDR1 LNHDA, CDR2 SQIVND (reference sequence). The V end lost 3 bases, the J end lost 2 bases, and 16 bases lay between the germline ends. DNA of the CDR3: TGTGCCAGTAGTATGTGGACGGGGGTTCTGCAAGAGACCCAGTACTTC. This sequence encodes CASSMWTGVLQETQYF.

The V and J genes are TRBV27 and TRBJ1-2; TRBD1 might be the D (6 bases). There are 14 residues in the CDR3. The V end was cut by 5 bases, the J end by 2 bases, with 12 bases between. Germline assignment: CDR1 MNHEY and CDR2 SMNVEV (reference sequence). The CDR3 sequence: CASSPVTGNYGYTF. The CDR3 coding sequence is TGTGCCAGCAGTCCAGTAACAGGGAACTATGGCTACACCTTC.

The gene calls are TRBV24-1 and TRBJ1-5; perhaps TRBD1 as D (5 bases). This CDR3 has 14 amino acids. The germline V gene encodes CDR1 KGHDR and CDR2 SFDVKD. Trimming cost V 2 bases and J 6 bases, with 10 bases left between them. The CDR3 loop reads CATSDSGSGQPQHF. In DNA form, the CDR3 reads TGTGCCACCAGTGATTCAGGGTCTGGTCAGCCCCAGCATTTT.

This clone was seen a few times. The rearrangement links TRBV7-9 to TRBJ1-1, with TRBD1 as a possible D gene (5 bases). Germline V gene data show CDR1 as SEHNR and CDR2 as FQNEAQ (reference sequence). V was trimmed by 2 bases and J by 1 base, leaving 17 bases between them. The length of the CDR3 is 17 residues. The CDR3 DNA is TGTGCCAGCAGCTTATCGAAGTCGGCGGGGGAGAACACTGAAGCTTTCTTT. It yields the protein CASSLSKSAGENTEAFF. Looking up the rest from reference TRBV7-9 and TRBJ1-1 gives the full variable domain: DTGVSQNPRHKITKRGQNVTFRCDPISEHNRLYWYRQTLGQGPEFLTYFQNEAQLEKSRLLSDRFSAERPKGSFSTLEIQRTEQGDSAMYLCASSLSKSAGENTEAFFGQGTRLTVV.

V usage is TRBV4-1 and J usage is TRBJ1-1; 7 bases line up with TRBD1. This CDR3 has 15 residues. Germline lookup yields CDR1 MGHRA and CDR2 YSYEKL. With 1 base clipped from V and 1 base from J, the junction kept 3 bases outside the gene matches. The CDR3 here is CASSQVDRTNTEAFF. The CDR3 nucleotides read TGCGCCAGCAGCCAAGTGGACAGGACGAACACTGAAGCTTTCTTT.

V and J are TRBV5-4 and TRBJ2-3; 12 bases agree with TRBD2. This CDR3 has 16 residues. Looked up from germline, CDR1 is SGHNT and CDR2 is YYREEE (reference sequence). V gave up 6 bases and J gave up 5 bases; unmatched junction bases: 10. The CDR3 DNA reads as TGTGCCAGCACTTCGGGACCGGGACTAGCGGGAGATACGCAGTATTTT. This translates into CASTSGPGLAGDTQYF.

V gene TRBV3-1 (or the pseudogene TRBV3-2) combines with J gene TRBJ1-2; D gene uncertain. This CDR3 is 13 amino acids long. V lost 4 bases to trimming and J lost 4 bases, with 10 bases between them. The germline V gene encodes CDR1 LGHDT and CDR2 YNNKEL (reference sequence). The CDR3 region is CASSPTEIYGYTF. The CDR3, as DNA: TGTGCCAGCAGCCCTACAGAGATCTATGGCTACACCTTC.

The rearrangement links TRBV19 to TRBJ2-7, with 7 bases lining up with TRBD2. The length of the CDR3 is 14 residues. The germline CDR1 and CDR2 sequences are LNHDA and SQIVND (reference sequence). CDR3 residues: CASSKLGWGGDVRV. In DNA form, the CDR3 reads TGTGCCAGTAGTAAATTGGGATGGGGAGGGGATGTTAGGGTC.

This clone was recorded once. V usage is TRBV3-1 (or the pseudogene TRBV3-2) and J usage is TRBJ2-7; 10 bases fit TRBD2. The junction had 14 bases not matched to a gene; V was cut back by 0 bases and J by 0 bases. Looked up from germline, CDR1 is LGHDT and CDR2 is YNNKEL (reference sequence). The CDR3 sequence is 20 residues long. Here the CDR3 reads CASSQDRPSGSLLSSYEQYF. The CDR3 DNA reads as TGTGCCAGCAGCCAAGATCGGCCTAGCGGGAGTCTATTAAGCTCCTACGAGCAGTACTTC.

V and J are TRBV4-1 and TRBJ1-2, with D possibly being TRBD1 (5 bases). The V gene's germline CDR1 is MGHRA and CDR2 YSYEKL. This CDR3 has 16 amino acids. Trimming took off 0 bases at V and 5 bases at J, with 16 bases between the two ends. The DNA for the CDR3 is TGCGCCAGCAGCCAAGATCGGGGACTGGGCGGGTATGGCTACACCTTC. Translated: CASSQDRGLGGYGYTF.

This clone came up a few times. The chain couples TRBV2 to TRBJ1-1; TRBD1 might be the D (5 bases). The CDR3 length is 16 residues. The V end lost 6 bases, the J end lost 1 base, and 18 bases lay between the germline ends. The germline gives CDR1 SNHLY, CDR2 FYNNEI. This CDR3 is CASSGTLWGQNTEAFF. The CDR3 DNA reads as TGTGCCAGCAGCGGAACCCTATGGGGCCAGAACACTGAAGCTTTCTTT.

Comments on this clone: Additional DNA sequences in this sample encode the identical CDR3. CDR3 DNA: TGTGCCAGCAGTGGTCAGGGGGTTAACACTGAAGCTTTCTTT. Translating it yields CASSGQGVNTEAFF. The genes are TRBV25-1 and TRBJ1-1; 7 bases align to TRBD1. Trimming cost V 4 bases and J 2 bases; bases outside gene matches: 4. Looked up from germline, CDR1 is MGHDK and CDR2 is SYGVNS. This CDR3 spans 14 amino acids. Supplemented by reference TRBV25-1 and TRBJ1-1, the full variable domain reads EADIYQTPRYLVIGTGKKITLECSQTMGHDKMYWYQQDPGMELHLIHYSYGVNSTEKGDLSSESTVSRIRTEHFPLTLESARPSHTSQYLCASSGQGVNTEAFFGQGTRLTVV.

The V and J genes are TRBV7-6 and TRBJ2-2, with 8 bases lining up with TRBD1. The CDR3 extends over 18 amino acids. V lost 0 bases and J lost 5; bases outside the gene matches: 11. CDR1 is SGHVS and CDR2 is FNYEAQ in the germline V gene. CDR3 DNA: TGTGCCAGCAGCTTAGCATACGGGACAGGACGGGGAACCGGGGAGCTGTTTTTT. It codes for CASSLAYGTGRGTGELFF. Full variable domain (missing parts from reference TRBV7-6 and TRBJ2-2): GAGVSQSPRYKVTKRGQDVALRCDPISGHVSLYWYRQALGQGPEFLTYFNYEAQQDKSGLPNDRFSAERPEGSISTLTIQRTEQRDSAMYRCASSLAYGTGRGTGELFFGEGSRLTVL.

The rearrangement links TRBV27 to TRBJ1-1; 9 positions match TRBD1. Germline CDR1 reads MNHEY; CDR2 reads SMNVEV (reference sequence). The CDR3 loop spans 15 amino acids. Trimming took 5 bases from V and 2 from J; bases not matched to a gene: 6. The CDR3 DNA reads as TGTGCCAGCAGTGTCGGGACAGGGCTTAACACTGAAGCTTTCTTT. It is translated as CASSVGTGLNTEAFF.

The genes are TRBV2 and TRBJ1-1, with 10 bases fitting TRBD1. Unmatched junction bases numbered 9, after V lost 6 bases and J lost 5 bases. Germline CDR1 and CDR2: SNHLY and FYNNEI. The CDR3 runs 15 residues. CDR3 sequence (DNA): TGTGCCAGCAGCGGCCCGGGACAGGGGAGGACTGAAGCTTTCTTT. Translating gives CASSGPGQGRTEAFF.

The chain links TRBV27 to TRBJ1-6; 10 bases match TRBD1. The V and J ends lost 8 bases and 2 bases, in that order; junction bases with no gene match: 6. CDR1 and CDR2 (germline): MNHEY, SMNVEV (reference sequence). This CDR3 spans 16 amino acids. As DNA, the CDR3 is TGTGCCAGCTCGGGACAGGGGTACCCCTATAATTCACCCCTCCACTTT. It encodes CASSGQGYPYNSPLHF.

The V and J genes are TRBV5-1 and TRBJ1-6; TRBD1 matches at 8 bases. The germline V gene has CDR1 SGHRS and CDR2 YFSETQ. CDR3 length equals 18 residues. V dropped 2 bases and J dropped 0; count of bases not matched to a gene: 7. This CDR3 reads CASSFGRTGSSYNSPLHF. The CDR3 coding sequence is TGCGCCAGCAGCTTTGGCCGGACAGGGAGCTCCTATAATTCACCCCTCCACTTT. The complete variable domain, with remaining parts taken from reference TRBV5-1 and TRBJ1-6, reads KAGVTQTPRYLIKTRGQQVTLSCSPISGHRSVSWYQQTPGQGLQFLFEYFSETQRNKGNFPGRFSGRQFSNSRSEMNVSTLELGDSALYLCASSFGRTGSSYNSPLHFGNGTRLTVT.